This is a list of T cell receptor beta chains from one sample in a study of T-cell memory formation after mild COVID-19. TCRdb re-analysed the 5' RACE reads in MiXCR, keeping a single row per CDR3 protein. The sample carries over 450,000 distinct CDR3 sequences, 20% recorded once. Sequencing was carried out using PBMCs or a T cell subset sorted from them (not recorded which). Receptors were obtained from an adult woman who had mild COVID-19 (a few samples of this study predate the infection). Cell type and time point are not known. Both conserved end residues are part of each CDR3. For some rows the clone size is stated as once, few or many, or as a class when expanded; others skip it.

. TRBJ2-3 14 TRBV24-1 CATSEGRGADTQYF
few TRBJ2-1 16 TRBV29-1 CSAGGAGASGYNEQFF
. TRBJ1-1 15 TRBV5-6 CASSLRVRRNTEAFF
many TRBJ2-2 14 TRBV12-3/TRBV12-4 CASSLTVNTGELFF
once TRBJ2-5 13 TRBV24-1 CATSDSWIGTQYF
. TRBJ2-2 13 TRBV7-8 CATTGVFTGELFF
few TRBJ2-5 16 TRBV5-1 CASSLIPTGAQETQYF
many TRBJ2-7 11 TRBV29-1 CSVDRGYEQYF
. TRBJ2-3 14 TRBV3-1 CASSLLAGVFTQYF
. TRBJ2-3 14 TRBV29-1 CSGRDRASTDTQYF
few TRBJ2-7 12 TRBV3-1 CASSAQGGEQYF
. TRBJ2-2 14 TRBV19 CATRQGLNTGELFF
. TRBJ1-1 10 TRBV12-3/TRBV12-4 CASSLNMAFF
few TRBJ1-1 15 TRBV2 CASSEERDRNTEAFF
. TRBJ1-2 16 TRBV4-3 CASSQDLSDRYYGYTF
few TRBJ2-7 17 TRBV5-5 CASSLVSRGGPAYEQYF
few TRBJ1-5 15 TRBV7-2 CASSPTQGLFQPQHF
few TRBJ1-1 11 TRBV29-1 CSVEDWTEAFF
few TRBJ1-1 12 TRBV7-2 CASSTQGLEAFF
. TRBJ2-7 15 TRBV29-1 CSVEGLAGWRNEQYF
few TRBJ1-2 12 TRBV6-5 CASGNTAYGYTF
. TRBJ1-4 13 TRBV12-3/TRBV12-4 CAISGTTNEKLFF
. TRBJ1-1 13 TRBV12-3/TRBV12-4 CATRQTMNTEAFF
. TRBJ1-1 17 TRBV25-1 CASSEYPPGQENTEAFF
few TRBJ2-1 16 TRBV20-1 CSARSPGGERHNEQFF
few TRBJ1-5 14 TRBV12-3/TRBV12-4 CASSLEEGYQPQHF
. TRBJ2-7 12 TRBV3-1 CASSQRHHEQYF